A selection of T cell receptor beta chains follows, all from one sample in a study of CD8+ T cells in alopecia areata. The data were produced by immunoSEQ multiplex PCR, yet TCRdb's version contains in-frame clones alone and is incomplete. There are about 42,000 clones in the sample; about three fifths occur only once, and roughly 20% lies in the top ten. The sample was CD8+ T cells sorted from blood, taken at week 4, from a patient treated with tofacitinib. The source of these receptors is a human donor with alopecia areata. The CDR3 runs from the conserved cysteine through the conserved F or W. A D gene is named only where the DNA matches it firmly. Part of the rows lack a size; the others show once, few, many or a class for expanded clones.

>TRBJ2-1|NA|NA|TRBV4-3
TGCGCCAGCAGCCAAGATTTTTGGGCAGAAAACAATGAGCAGTTCTTC
CASSQDFWAENNEQFF
>TRBJ2-1|TRBD2|few|TRBV19
TGTGCCAGTAGTATTTTTCTTGTAGCGGGAAATGAGCAGTTCTTC
CASSIFLVAGNEQFF
>TRBJ2-3|TRBD1|NA|TRBV7-6
TGTGCCAGCAGCTCGAGGACAGGTTCAGATACGCAGTATTTT
CASSSRTGSDTQYF
>TRBJ1-2|NA|NA|TRBV29-1
TGCAGCGTTGAGGGGGGTGACCTCAACTATGGCTACACCTTC
CSVEGGDLNYGYTF
>TRBJ1-2|NA|NA|TRBV10-3
TGTGCCACCGCAGATGGGCAGTTACACTATGGCTACACCTTC
CATADGQLHYGYTF
>TRBJ1-1|NA|NA|TRBV30
TGTGCCTGGAGTCTTGGTTTTGGGAACACTGAAGCTTTCTTT
CAWSLGFGNTEAFF
>TRBJ1-2|NA|NA|TRBV29-1
TGCAGCTTTAAGGAGGGACGGGGCTACACCTTC
CSFKEGRGYTF
>TRBJ1-1|NA|NA|TRBV19
TGTGCCAGTAGCTCATGGTTCGGACTGAACACTGAAGCTTTCTTT
CASSSWFGLNTEAFF
>TRBJ1-1|NA|NA|TRBV19
TGTGCCAGTAGTATCCCCCCCGGACGGTCCATGAACACTGAAGCTTTCTTT
CASSIPPGRSMNTEAFF
>TRBJ1-5|NA|many|TRBV7-2
TGTGCCAGCAGCTTAAGTCCATCTCAGCCCCAGCATTTT
CASSLSPSQPQHF
>TRBJ2-7|NA|NA|TRBV30
TGTGCCTGGAGTGCCGGGACCACCTACGAGCAGTACTTC
CAWSAGTTYEQYF
>TRBJ2-7|NA|once|TRBV30
TGTGCCTGGAGTAACCTCGGGGGCCCCTACGAGCAGTACTTC
CAWSNLGGPYEQYF
>TRBJ2-1|NA|NA|TRBV7-9
TGTGCCAGCAGCTTATTTAATGAGCAGTTCTTC
CASSLFNEQFF